This TCR beta chain emerged from a study of T cells in pancreatic ductal adenocarcinoma. V gave up 2 bases and J gave up 6 bases; unmatched junction bases: 6. This CDR3 contains 15 residues. In germline, CDR1 is MNHNS, CDR2 SASEGT. Assay: immunoSEQ multiplex PCR; the TCRdb copy retains only in-frame clones and omits some. The sample carries approximately 97,000 clones, about 95% recorded once. The selected patients with pancreatic ductal adenocarcinoma had surgery but no neoadjuvant therapy. As concerns this clone: Its antigen is unidentified.

The study, taken as a whole, reports: Compared with tumor, blood showed more total productive templates and around 8.1-fold more clonotypes.

J is TRBJ2-4 and V is TRBV6-1, with 8 nucleotides matching TRBD1. Sequenced: PBMCs. The source of this sequence is a human donor with pancreatic ductal adenocarcinoma. The CDR3, as DNA: TGTGCCAGCAGTGAATTTACAGGGGGATCAAACATTCAGTACTTC. Its translation is CASSEFTGGSNIQYF.